This entry concerns a single T cell receptor (beta chain). It has no known antigen specificity. At one boundary the junction diverges from the germline segment, which might be a read error. Library creation used 5' RACE. Sequencing relied on a NextSeq 500. To correct for sequencing error and PCR bias, the TCR library protocol tagged individual cDNA molecules with unique molecular identifiers. TCR alpha and beta chains were both sequenced, and the abundances of alpha and beta sequences in each sample were closely correlated with each other. For the original study's pipeline: Decombinator V4 was used to perform V gene, J gene and CDR3 annotation of TCR sequences. Expanded TCRs were defined as changing significantly between any two time points under a Poisson model with p below 0.0001. TCR abundances were normalised to the total number of TCRs sequenced in each sample and reported as counts per million. TRAV1-2 paired with TRAJ12, TRAJ20 or TRAJ33 defined MAIT TCRs, while TRAV10 paired with TRAJ18 defined iNKT TCRs. VDJdb, accessed on 1 November 2021, was searched for TCRs annotated for CMV, EBV and SARS-CoV-2, and TCRs annotated for more than one antigen were excluded. TCRdb reprocessing: public reads trimmed at Q25 with fastp, clones called with MiXCR, in-frame beta chains kept. Rows matching on CDR3 protein sequence are summarized as one entry with the most common DNA and genes. TCRdb, not the original authors, processed these V and J calls. For this sample the table gives about 35,000 distinct CDR3 sequences, of which about 5% were detected only once. Clones ranked in the top ten supply roughly an eighth of the sample.

The sample belongs to a study of early T cells in non-severe SARS-CoV-2 infection (dated by TCRdb to about 2021). As for the study more broadly: Because TCR sequencing relied on bulk RNA taken from unsorted whole blood, pairing of alpha and beta chains was not possible. Summary of the overall study and its limitations: VDJdb matching was skewed toward anti-spike CD8 responses, so virus-specific expansions were likely underestimated and private and CD4 specificities were missed.

This was a case-control study nested in a cohort of healthcare workers in London, UK, who had nasopharyngeal swab PCR tests and blood samples taken every week. Healthcare workers were enrolled in the week of the UK lockdown, from 23 to 31 March 2020, and were followed every week for up to about 16 weeks. The germline V gene (reference sequence) sets CDR1 to LNHDA and CDR2 to SQIVND. Including the terminal cysteine and phenylalanine, the CDR3 comprises 12 residues. Only CDR3 DNA is held: 36 bases, read in frame from base 1. The source is an adult who was a healthcare worker with PCR-confirmed SARS-CoV-2 infection or an uninfected control (not recorded which). What was sequenced was whole blood. The V and J genes are TRBV19 and TRBJ1-4; the D gene cannot be named for sure. This receptor has the CDR3 CASSNLPRTIIF. The DNA is as follows: TGTGCCAGTAGCAACCTACCACGGACCATTATCTTT.